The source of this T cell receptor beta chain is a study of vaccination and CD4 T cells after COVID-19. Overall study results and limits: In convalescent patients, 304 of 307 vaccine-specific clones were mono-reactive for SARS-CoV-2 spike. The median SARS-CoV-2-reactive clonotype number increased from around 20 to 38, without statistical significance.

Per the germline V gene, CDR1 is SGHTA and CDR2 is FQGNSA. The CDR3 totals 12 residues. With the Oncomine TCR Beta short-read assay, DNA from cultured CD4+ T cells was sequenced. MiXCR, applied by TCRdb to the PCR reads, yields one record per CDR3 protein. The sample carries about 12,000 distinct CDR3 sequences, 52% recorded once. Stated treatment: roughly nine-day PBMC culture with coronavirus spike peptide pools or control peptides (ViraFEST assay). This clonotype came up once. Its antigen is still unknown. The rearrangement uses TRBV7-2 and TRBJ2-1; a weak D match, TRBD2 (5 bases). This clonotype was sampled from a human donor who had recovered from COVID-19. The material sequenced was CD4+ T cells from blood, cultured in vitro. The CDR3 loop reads CSTGKTYNEQFF. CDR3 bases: TGTTCTACCGGGAAAACCTACAATGAGCAGTTCTTC.